This TCR beta chain was recorded in a study of control samples from healthy donors and cancer patients. Profiled with immunoSEQ multiplex PCR; TCRdb holds only in-frame clones, not every one. This sample has 35,000 to 55,000 clones; about three quarters occur once, and the top ten carry 17%. Trimming shortened V by 7 bases and J by 12 bases, and 25 bases separated the two germline ends. This CDR3 comprises 15 residues. Germline V gene lookup returns CDR1 SGHRS and CDR2 YFSETQ. Material for sequencing was formalin-fixed, paraffin-embedded tissue. The chain carries TRBV5-1 and TRBJ1-4, with a weak D call TRBD1 (5 bases). This clonotype was sampled from a male donor with melanoma. This CDR3 is CASVNKGNRSEELFF. DNA for the CDR3: TGCGCCAGCGTCAACAAAGGGAACAGGTCCGAAGAACTGTTTTTT.